The entry below gives a single T cell receptor beta chain sequence along with its context. Its antigen is still unknown. The sample comes from a study of Tregs in tolerant kidney transplant recipients. Only in-frame clones appear in the TCRdb table, and some are missing; sequencing was by immunoSEQ multiplex PCR. The sample has approximately 81,000 clones, roughly nine tenths seen once; the top ten hold 1.6%. Study-level findings and limits: For some patients, primers changed over time, blocking nucleotide-level comparison.

Mixed chimerism was transient after nonmyeloablative marrow transplants from related graft donors. Unstimulated Tregs (CD4+CD25+CD127-) and CD4+CD25- non-Tregs were sorted from PBMCs. V was cut by 5 bases and J by 3 bases, with 9 bases left in between. This CDR3 has 13 residues. Per germline, CDR1 SGHTA and CDR2 FQGNSA. The source of this sequence is a human patient who received a combined kidney and bone marrow transplant. Among the T cells, some may be from the graft donor. Specimen: CD4+ T cells from blood (PBMCs), collected 24 months after the transplant. This chain links TRBV7-2 with TRBJ2-3; D not certain. The CDR3 sequence is CASSPRLTDTQYF. CDR3 nucleotide sequence: TGTGCCAGCAGCCCCCGACTTACAGATACGCAGTATTTT.